The 29 T cell receptor beta chains in this list originate from one sample, sequenced in a study of OX40 agonist ivuxolimab in advanced cancers. The repertoire was sequenced with immunoSEQ multiplex PCR; TCRdb's copy has only in-frame clones and lacks some. The repertoire has roughly 86,000 clones, approximately 90% of them found once; the top ten carry approximately 1.2%. The starting material was CD4+ or CD8+ T cells sorted from blood, obtained in a trial of the OX40 agonist ivuxolimab. These receptors came from an adult with an advanced solid tumor such as melanoma, head and neck, liver or kidney cancer.

This rearrangement joins TRBV18 to TRBJ1-1; D unresolved. The V gene's germline CDR1 is KGHSH and CDR2 LQKENI. V lost 0 bases to trimming and J lost 5 bases, with 4 bases between them. This CDR3 has 12 residues. The CDR3 protein is CASSPPGTEAFF. The DNA for the CDR3 is TGTGCCAGCTCACCACCAGGGACTGAAGCTTTCTTT. The variable domain in full, with the rest retrieved from reference TRBV18 and TRBJ1-1, is NAGVMQNPRHLVRRRGQEARLRCSPMKGHSHVYWYRQLPEEGLKFMVYLQKENIIDESGMPKERFSAEFPKEGPSILRIQQVVRGDSAAYFCASSPPGTEAFFGQGTRLTVV.

The chain couples TRBV6-1 to TRBJ2-3; D call uncertain. From germline, CDR1 is MNHNS and CDR2 SASEGT. This CDR3 has 12 amino acids. The V end lost 7 bases, the J end lost 2 bases, and 7 bases lay between the germline ends. In DNA form, the CDR3 reads TGTGCCAGCAACTATTTCACAGATACGCAGTATTTT. Protein product: CASNYFTDTQYF.

The V and J genes are TRBV18 and TRBJ2-7; 10 nucleotides align to TRBD2. The V and J ends lost 3 bases and 7 bases, in that order; junction bases with no gene match: 12. CDR1 and CDR2 (germline): KGHSH, LQKENI. This CDR3 comprises 16 residues. The CDR3: CASSPFSASGSAEQYF. The CDR3 DNA follows: TGTGCCAGCTCACCCTTCTCGGCTAGCGGGAGTGCTGAGCAGTACTTC.

The CDR3: CASSQEGGRFGTQYF. The CDR3 DNA is TGCGCCAGCAGCCAAGAGGGGGGGAGGTTTGGGACCCAGTACTTC. The V gene is TRBV4-3, the J gene TRBJ2-5; 7 bases align to TRBD2. CDR3 length: 15 residues. With 0 bases clipped from V and 7 bases from J, the junction kept 8 bases outside the gene matches. Germline V CDR1 and CDR2: LGHNA, YSLEER.

J is TRBJ2-3 and V is TRBV2, with 9 bases aligning to TRBD1. J lost 1 base, V lost 6 bases, and 2 bases had no gene match. The CDR3 has 14 amino acids. The germline V gene encodes CDR1 SNHLY and CDR2 FYNNEI. The CDR3 region has the DNA TGTGCCAGCAGCAGACAGGGGGGCACAGATACGCAGTATTTT. It encodes CASSRQGGTDTQYF.

The chain uses TRBV28 and TRBJ2-1; D gene ambiguous. Trimming removed 2 bases from V and 8 bases from J, with 4 bases in between. Germline V gene data show CDR1 as MDHEN and CDR2 as SYDVKM. This CDR3 has 11 amino acids. CDR3 region: CASSLGYEQFF. The CDR3 DNA is TGTGCCAGCAGTTTAGGGTATGAGCAGTTCTTC.

The CDR3 sequence is CAWSVAEKLFF. CDR3 coding DNA: TGTGCCTGGAGTGTAGCTGAAAAACTGTTTTTT. The chain has TRBV30 and TRBJ1-4, with D hard to call. The CDR3 is 11 amino acids. V lost 0 bases and J 7 bases, leaving 3 bases between the germline ends. Germline-derived CDR1 and CDR2 are GTSNPN and SVGIG (reference sequence).

In this sample, this clone turned up a few times. The genes are TRBV11-3 and TRBJ1-3; unclear D gene. Trimming shortened V by 2 bases and J by 0 bases, and 14 bases separated the two germline ends. This CDR3 is 17 amino acids long. Germline V gene data show CDR1 as SGHNT and CDR2 as YENEEA. The CDR3 DNA sequence: TGTGCCAGCAGCTTATTGGGAAAGGCGAACTCTGGAAACACCATATATTTT. It specifies CASSLLGKANSGNTIYF. The full variable domain, in which reference TRBV11-3 and TRBJ1-3 provide the parts outside the CDR3, is EAGVVQSPRYKIIEKKQPVAFWCNPISGHNTLYWYLQNLGQGPELLIRYENEEAVDDSQLPKDRFSAERLKGVDSTLKIQPAELGDSAVYLCASSLLGKANSGNTIYFGEGSWLTVV.

This chain connects TRBV18 to TRBJ1-4, with D unclear. V was pared by 3 bases and J by 8 bases, with 13 bases between. The germline CDR1 and CDR2 sequences are KGHSH and LQKENI. The CDR3 has 14 residues. CDR3 loop: CASSPYSVGEKLFF. As DNA, the CDR3 is TGTGCCAGCTCACCCTACAGCGTTGGGGAAAAACTGTTTTTT.

The chain employs TRBV6-4 and TRBJ1-2; the match to TRBD1 covers 8 bases. Germline CDR1 MRHNA, CDR2 SNTAGT. The CDR3 runs 15 residues. V trimming: 7 bases; J trimming: 0 bases; junction bases outside the gene matches: 7. The CDR3 DNA reads as TGTGCCAGCAAGATCGGGACAGGAGCTAACTATGGCTACACCTTC. This sequence encodes CASKIGTGANYGYTF.

The rearrangement links TRBV7-2 to TRBJ2-5, with a possible D match to TRBD1 (6 bases). CDR3 length equals 14 residues. Per germline, CDR1 SGHTA and CDR2 FQGNSA. V lost 2 bases and J 5 bases, leaving 12 bases between the germline ends. CDR3 bases: TGTGCCAGCAGCTTAATCGCAGGGGCCGAGACCCAGTACTTC. This translates into CASSLIAGAETQYF.

The gene calls are TRBV7-2 and TRBJ2-4; D not certain. The germline V gene encodes CDR1 SGHTA and CDR2 FQGNSA. The CDR3 loop spans 16 amino acids. The germline V and J ends were trimmed by 8 bases and 0 bases, with 17 bases remaining between them. The CDR3: CASGPYETGAKNIQYF. The CDR3 DNA is TGTGCCAGCGGGCCGTACGAAACCGGAGCCAAAAACATTCAGTACTTC.

The chain uses TRBV5-1 and TRBJ2-5, with D possibly being TRBD1 or TRBD2 (6 bases each). Trimming shortened V by 1 base and J by 4 bases, and 11 bases separated the two germline ends. This CDR3 is built from 14 residues. Per the germline V gene, CDR1 is SGHRS and CDR2 is YFSETQ. The CDR3 DNA sequence: TGCGCCAGCAGCTTGTCGGGGGCATCAGAGACCCAGTACTTC. This gives the protein CASSLSGASETQYF.

The V and J genes are TRBV7-9 and TRBJ1-1; TRBD1 might be the D (6 bases). Trimming removed 4 bases at V and 2 bases at J, with 14 bases between. CDR1 and CDR2 (germline): SEHNR, FQNEAQ (reference sequence). The CDR3 loop spans 15 amino acids. This CDR3 reads CASSSGYRDNTEAFF. In DNA, the CDR3 is TGTGCCAGCAGCTCCGGATACAGGGACAACACTGAAGCTTTCTTT.

This CDR3 reads CASSAGPTGELFF. In DNA, the CDR3 is TGTGCCAGCAGCGCAGGTCCCACCGGGGAGCTGTTTTTT. This sequence joins TRBV9 and TRBJ2-2; D unclear. Germline CDR1 and CDR2: SGDLS and YYNGEE. Trimming left V 3 bases short and J 4 bases short, with 7 bases between. The CDR3 runs 13 residues.

The V call is TRBV19, the J call TRBJ2-2, with D tentatively TRBD1 or TRBD2 (5 bases each). CDR1 is LNHDA, CDR2 SQIVND, per germline (reference sequence). CDR3 length equals 14 residues. V lost 7 bases to trimming and J lost 4 bases, with 13 bases between them. In DNA form, the CDR3 reads TGTGCCAGTACCCCGGGGCCGGCCACCGGGGAGCTGTTTTTT. Encoded protein: CASTPGPATGELFF.

The genes are TRBV6-6 and TRBJ2-7, with D unresolved. Looked up from germline, CDR1 is MNHNY and CDR2 is SVGAGI (reference sequence). Trimming removed 4 bases from V and 2 bases from J, with 15 bases in between. There are 15 residues in the CDR3. CDR3 loop: CASSSRLEFTYEQYF. The CDR3 coding sequence is TGTGCCAGCAGTTCGAGACTGGAGTTCACCTACGAGCAGTACTTC.

The rearrangement uses TRBV19 and TRBJ1-1; TRBD1 agrees at 10 bases. The CDR3 has 14 residues. The germline CDR1 and CDR2 sequences are LNHDA and SQIVND (reference sequence). The V and J ends lost 5 bases and 4 bases, in that order; junction bases with no gene match: 4. In DNA, the CDR3 is TGTGCCAGTAGTTTGGGACAGGGGCGCACTGAAGCTTTCTTT. Its protein is CASSLGQGRTEAFF. The variable domain in full, with the rest retrieved from reference TRBV19 and TRBJ1-1, is DGGITQSPKYLFRKEGQNVTLSCEQNLNHDAMYWYRQDPGQGLRLIYYSQIVNDFQKGDIAEGYSVSREKKESFPLTVTSAQKNPTAFYLCASSLGQGRTEAFFGQGTRLTVV.

This rearrangement joins TRBV11-2 to TRBJ2-1, with D perhaps given as TRBD1 or TRBD2 (5 bases each). Germline values: CDR1 SGHAT, CDR2 FQNNGV. The length of the CDR3 is 15 residues. Between the trimmed V and J ends, which lost 2 bases and 4 bases, there was a span of 12 bases. This CDR3 reads CASSLSLGEYNEQFF. In nucleotides, the CDR3 is TGTGCCAGCAGCTTATCATTGGGGGAATACAATGAGCAGTTCTTC.

V and J are TRBV5-6 and TRBJ1-1; 8 bases align to TRBD1. The CDR3 spans 13 residues. V trimming: 5 bases; J trimming: 5 bases; junction bases outside the gene matches: 5. CDR1 is SGHDT and CDR2 is YYEEEE in the germline V gene. The CDR3 loop reads CASRGQDLTEAFF. The CDR3 nucleotides read TGTGCCAGCAGGGGACAGGACTTAACTGAAGCTTTCTTT.

The chain uses TRBV10-2 and TRBJ2-2, with D perhaps TRBD2 (5 bases). The CDR3 totals 12 residues. V shed 4 bases and J shed 6 bases, with 6 bases lying between them. Germline CDR1 reads WSHSY; CDR2 reads SAAADI. The CDR3 bases are TGCGCCAGCAGTGTCGGGGCCGGGGAGCTGTTTTTT. Amino acid sequence: CASSVGAGELFF.

With regard to this clone: The sample contains more than one DNA sequence encoding this CDR3. This chain links TRBV5-1 with TRBJ2-3; unclear D gene. V was shortened by 0 bases and J by 0 bases, with 5 bases between the two germline ends. The CDR3 length is 14 residues. Germline V lookup: CDR1 SGHRS, CDR2 YFSETQ. For the CDR3, the DNA is TGCGCCAGCAGCTTGGCGTCTAGCACAGATACGCAGTATTTT. This codes for CASSLASSTDTQYF.

The chain combines TRBV6-6 with TRBJ2-7; D unclear. Per germline, CDR1 MNHNY and CDR2 SVGAGI (reference sequence). The CDR3 loop spans 14 amino acids. With 2 bases removed from V and 0 bases from J, the gap between germline ends came to 8 bases. The CDR3: CASSYRRDSYEQYF. The CDR3 nucleotides read TGTGCCAGCAGTTACCGCAGAGACTCCTACGAGCAGTACTTC.

The gene calls are TRBV7-9 and TRBJ2-3; 8 bases fit TRBD2. Per the germline V gene, CDR1 is SEHNR and CDR2 is FQNEAQ (reference sequence). The length of the CDR3 is 14 residues. Trimming at V came to 7 bases and at J to 2 bases, leaving 5 bases not matched to a gene. The DNA of the CDR3 is TGTGCCAGCAAGGTGACTAGCGACACAGATACGCAGTATTTT. This gives the protein CASKVTSDTDTQYF.

The V call is TRBV6-6, the J call TRBJ1-5; unclear D gene. CDR1 MNHNY and CDR2 SVGAGI come from the germline V gene (reference sequence). V lost 5 bases to trimming and J lost 4 bases, with 3 bases between them. This CDR3 spans 11 amino acids. The CDR3 loop reads CASSTNQPQHF. CDR3 DNA sequence: TGTGCCAGCAGTACGAATCAGCCCCAGCATTTT.

The rearrangement links TRBV19 to TRBJ2-2; D remains unclear. This CDR3 spans 15 amino acids. V shed 3 bases and J shed 3 bases, with 11 bases lying between them. Germline-derived CDR1 and CDR2 are LNHDA and SQIVND (reference sequence). CDR3 loop: CASSISGRDTGELFF. The CDR3 DNA follows: TGTGCCAGTAGTATTAGTGGACGGGACACCGGGGAGCTGTTTTTT.

The V and J genes are TRBV18 and TRBJ1-2, with 8 positions matching TRBD1. The V gene end was trimmed by 2 bases and the J gene end by 4 bases; junction bases not matched to a gene: 0. Germline lookup yields CDR1 KGHSH and CDR2 LQKENI. This CDR3 comprises 13 residues. CDR3 DNA sequence: TGTGCCAGCTCACCAGACAGGGGCTATGGCTACACCTTC. The encoded protein is CASSPDRGYGYTF.

The genes are TRBV7-2 and TRBJ2-1, with 7 bases aligning to TRBD2. CDR3 size: 18 residues. Germline trimming cut 5 bases from V and 6 bases from J; bases unmatched to any gene: 19. CDR1 is SGHTA, CDR2 FQGNSA, per germline. The CDR3 coding sequence is TGTGCCAGCAGCCCTAGGGGCTTTACTAGCGAAAAGGGCAATGAGCAGTTCTTC. The encoded protein is CASSPRGFTSEKGNEQFF.

V gene TRBV5-1 combines with J gene TRBJ2-1; tentatively, D is TRBD1 (7 bases). V lost 4 bases and J lost 7, with 24 bases in between. The germline V gene encodes CDR1 SGHRS and CDR2 YFSETQ. This CDR3 is built from 17 residues. CDR3 sequence (DNA): TGCGCCAGCAGCGGGGGGACAGACGTCCACGGTCGTAATGAGCAGTTCTTC. Translating gives CASSGGTDVHGRNEQFF.